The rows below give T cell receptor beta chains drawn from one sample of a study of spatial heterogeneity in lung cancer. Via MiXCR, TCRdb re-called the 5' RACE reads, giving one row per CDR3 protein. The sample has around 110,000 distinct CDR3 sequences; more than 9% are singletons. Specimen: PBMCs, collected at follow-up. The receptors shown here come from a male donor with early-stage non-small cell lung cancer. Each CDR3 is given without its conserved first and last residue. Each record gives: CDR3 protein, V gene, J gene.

ASSLEAGGRQETQY,TRBV5-4,TRBJ2-5
ASSQGRDEQF,TRBV7-2,TRBJ2-1
SVEDGDRDYNEQF,TRBV29-1,TRBJ2-1
SASRTGRLVEAF,TRBV20-1,TRBJ1-1
AWSRKGSNSPLH,TRBV30,TRBJ1-6
ASSYQPWNTEAF,TRBV6-2/TRBV6-3,TRBJ1-1
ASSLEPGGAHGYT,TRBV11-2,TRBJ1-2
AISAGQGLRGYGYT,TRBV10-3,TRBJ1-2
ASSENGNYGYT,TRBV10-2,TRBJ1-2
ASSFRVGTEAF,TRBV5-6,TRBJ1-1
ASSYLQGPAYEQY,TRBV6-2/TRBV6-3,TRBJ2-7
ASSLAGRGAF,TRBV7-2,TRBJ1-1
ASSQKTDNYGYT,TRBV3-1,TRBJ1-2
ASSFWGNEQF,TRBV27,TRBJ2-1
SVLGLAGGYNEQF,TRBV29-1,TRBJ2-1
ASSFTSGTSYEQY,TRBV7-2,TRBJ2-7
ASSQAYPSGGLTDTQY,TRBV4-1,TRBJ2-3
ASSLDPGQIYNEQF,TRBV11-2,TRBJ2-1
SARGQGQRETQY,TRBV20-1,TRBJ2-5
SAAVFGSGANVLT,TRBV20-1,TRBJ2-6
ASSFAGEVYGYT,TRBV6-5,TRBJ1-2
ASSLLWGGLYEQY,TRBV5-5,TRBJ2-7
TSRRGGMNTEAF,TRBV29-1,TRBJ1-1
ASSPYGRQSSGNTIY,TRBV18,TRBJ1-3
ASSLAAGPYNEQF,TRBV12-3/TRBV12-4,TRBJ2-1